The present entry profiles one TCR beta chain with its context. The antigen is not known. Profiled with immunoSEQ multiplex PCR; TCRdb holds only in-frame clones, not every one. This sample carries roughly 80,000 clones, more than 90% of them seen once, and the ten largest clones take 3.5% to 5%. The entry originates in a study of T cell responses to AZD1222 COVID-19 vaccine. Whole-study results and caveats: None of the repertoires were sampled until the peak T cell response had passed.

The CDR3 contains 14 residues. Trimming took off 5 bases at V and 10 bases at J, with 18 bases between the two ends. From germline, CDR1 is MDHEN and CDR2 SYDVKM. This specimen was peripheral blood, taken on day 0 of AZD1222 vaccination. The clonotype originates from an adult in good health. The rearrangement uses TRBV28 and TRBJ2-1, with D tentatively TRBD2 (7 bases). The chain's CDR3 is CASSPGGGVEEQFF. CDR3 coding DNA: TGTGCCAGCAGTCCAGGAGGGGGGGTAGAGGAGCAGTTCTTC.